The 27 T cell receptor beta chains listed next were all sequenced from one sample in a study of T cell responses to AZD1222 COVID-19 vaccine. Measured with immunoSEQ multiplex PCR; TCRdb has only the in-frame clones, and not every one. The table includes 120,000 to 150,000 clones, about 90% detected once. Sample: peripheral blood, taken 28 days after the second dose of the MenACWY control vaccine. The receptor set was obtained from an adult who received the MenACWY meningococcal vaccine as a control.

In DNA form, the CDR3 reads TGTGCCAGCAGCCCAACAGCAGGGGGCGCCGGGGCAGATACGCAGTATTTT. Protein sequence: CASSPTAGGAGADTQYF. The V call is TRBV11-3, the J call TRBJ2-3; 8 bases map to TRBD1. CDR3 length: 17 residues. Trimming took 5 bases from V and 4 from J; bases not matched to a gene: 14. Per the germline V gene, CDR1 is SGHNT and CDR2 is YENEEA.

This clone was seen only once. V and J are TRBV27 and TRBJ1-6, with 8 bases identical to TRBD1. CDR1 and CDR2 from the germline V gene are MNHEY and SMNVEV (reference sequence). The CDR3 consists of 15 residues. V lost 4 bases and J lost 5; bases outside the gene matches: 4. The CDR3, as DNA: TGTGCCAGCAGTTGGACAGGGAGGGATAATTCACCCCTCCACTTT. It codes for CASSWTGRDNSPLHF.

The chain uses TRBV2 and TRBJ2-1, with 8 bases identical to TRBD2. This CDR3 has 16 residues. V shed 1 base, J shed 4 bases, and the junction held 6 bases outside the gene matches. Germline V lookup: CDR1 SNHLY, CDR2 FYNNEI. CDR3 DNA sequence: TGTGCCAGCAGTGAAGTGGGTAGCGGGGCTTACAATGAGCAGTTCTTC. It codes for CASSEVGSGAYNEQFF.

About this clone itself: The junction departs from germline at one end; a sequencing error may be responsible. The chain couples TRBV19 to TRBJ2-1; either TRBD1 or TRBD2 may fit D (5 bases each). The germline CDR1 and CDR2 sequences are LNHDA and SQIVND (reference sequence). This CDR3 comprises 10 residues. In nucleotides, the CDR3 is TGTGCCAGTAATGGGACGCAGCAATTCTTC. Protein product: CASNGTQQFF.

The chain carries TRBV20-1 and TRBJ1-5; D gene ambiguous. The CDR3 spans 11 residues. Trimming took off 5 bases at V and 4 bases at J, with 6 bases between the two ends. The germline gives CDR1 DFQATT, CDR2 SNEGSKA (reference sequence). The CDR3 loop is CSAGRNQPQHF. The CDR3 bases are TGCAGTGCTGGCAGGAATCAGCCCCAGCATTTT.

This chain joins TRBV10-3 and TRBJ1-1; D call uncertain. CDR1 is ENHRY, CDR2 SYGVKD, per germline. Trimming cost V 6 bases and J 7 bases, with 15 bases left between them. This CDR3 has 13 residues. CDR3 nucleotides: TGTGCCATCAGGCTCGACGCGTCGGGTGAAGCTTTCTTT. The encoded protein is CAIRLDASGEAFF.

Regarding this clone: Other nucleotide sequences from this sample produce the same CDR3. This chain links TRBV4-1 with TRBJ1-2; D may be TRBD1 (5 bases). With 0 bases removed from V and 3 bases from J, the gap between germline ends came to 5 bases. This CDR3 is 13 amino acids long. The germline V gene has CDR1 MGHRA and CDR2 YSYEKL. CDR3 in amino acids: CASSQDRDYGYTF. In DNA form, the CDR3 reads TGCGCCAGCAGCCAAGACAGGGACTATGGCTACACCTTC.

The chain is built from TRBV19 and TRBJ2-7; TRBD1 matches at 8 bases. The CDR3 length is 15 residues. Germline trimming cut 6 bases from V and 2 bases from J; bases unmatched to any gene: 9. Germline assignment: CDR1 LNHDA and CDR2 SQIVND (reference sequence). CDR3 amino acids: CASRGAGQGTYEQYF. CDR3 DNA: TGTGCCAGTAGGGGAGCCGGACAGGGAACCTACGAGCAGTACTTC.

This clone was counted only a few times. The J gene is TRBJ1-1, the V gene TRBV7-3; no clear D. Germline values: CDR1 SGHTA, CDR2 FQGTGA. The CDR3 has 14 amino acids. Trimming removed 1 base from V and 2 bases from J, with 8 bases in between. The CDR3 sequence is CASSLRAVNTEAFF. The CDR3 nucleotides are TGTGCCAGCAGCTTAAGGGCGGTTAACACTGAAGCTTTCTTT.

The rearrangement links TRBV12-3 or TRBV12-4 to TRBJ1-6; no clear D gene. There are 13 residues in the CDR3. V was shortened by 7 bases and J by 8 bases, with 12 bases between the two germline ends. The CDR3 is CASTPGDYSPLHF. CDR3 sequence (DNA): TGTGCCAGCACTCCCGGGGATTATTCACCCCTCCACTTT.

V and J are TRBV10-3 and TRBJ2-3; 7 bases align to TRBD1. The V segment lost 5 bases and the J segment 5 bases; nucleotides outside the gene matches: 4. CDR1 is ENHRY and CDR2 is SYGVKD in the germline V gene. This CDR3 is built from 13 residues. The CDR3: CAISRGLEDTQYF. CDR3 DNA: TGTGCCATCAGTAGGGGGCTCGAAGATACGCAGTATTTT.

The chain links TRBV29-1 to TRBJ2-3; the D is unclear. The V and J ends lost 3 bases and 3 bases respectively, with 4 bases between them. This CDR3 has 11 amino acids. Germline V gene sequence: CDR1 SQVTM, CDR2 ANQGSEA. For the CDR3, the DNA is TGCAGCGTTGAGCTAACAGATACGCAGTATTTT. This gives the protein CSVELTDTQYF.

The chain carries TRBV28 and TRBJ2-1, with D perhaps matching TRBD2 (6 bases). Deletions cut 6 bases from V and 0 bases from J, with 18 bases between. Germline-derived CDR1 and CDR2 are MDHEN and SYDVKM. CDR3 length: 17 residues. As DNA, the CDR3 is TGTGCCAGCAGATCACTTCCGGCGGGACCCTCCTACAATGAGCAGTTCTTC. This sequence encodes CASRSLPAGPSYNEQFF.

The chain links TRBV3-1 (or the pseudogene TRBV3-2) to TRBJ2-2; TRBD2 is a possible D gene (5 bases). The V gene lost 0 bases and the J gene lost 0 bases, with 8 bases spanning the gap. CDR3 length: 16 residues. The germline gives CDR1 LGHDT, CDR2 YNNKEL (reference sequence). CDR3 sequence reads: CASSQEVATNTGELFF. CDR3 sequence (DNA): TGTGCCAGCAGCCAAGAGGTAGCGACGAACACCGGGGAGCTGTTTTTT.

In DNA form, the CDR3 reads TGTGCCAGCAGTTTAGAGGAGACCCAGTACTTC. Translated: CASSLEETQYF. This sequence joins TRBV28 and TRBJ2-5; D unresolved. This CDR3 is 11 amino acids long. CDR1 and CDR2 (germline): MDHEN, SYDVKM. The V and J ends lost 2 bases and 5 bases respectively, with 3 bases between them. The full variable domain, with the rest looked up from reference TRBV28 and TRBJ2-5, is DVKVTQSSRYLVKRTGEKVFLECVQDMDHENMFWYRQDPGLGLRLIYFSYDVKMKEKGDIPEGYSVSREKKERFSLILESASTNQTSMYLCASSLEETQYFGPGTRLLVL.

The J gene is TRBJ2-1, the V gene TRBV9; 7 bases map to TRBD2. CDR1 is SGDLS and CDR2 is YYNGEE in the germline V gene. CDR3 length: 15 amino acids. After removal of 2 bases from V and 10 bases from J, the junction contained 12 bases not matched to a gene. The CDR3 DNA follows: TGTGCCAGCAGCGTTGGGGGGGAGCCAGCGCTCGAGCAGTTCTTC. Encoded protein: CASSVGGEPALEQFF.

The chain couples TRBV7-9 to TRBJ2-5, with D possibly matching TRBD2 (6 bases). In germline, CDR1 is SEHNR, CDR2 FQNEAQ (reference sequence). CDR3 length: 14 residues. V was trimmed by 4 bases and J by 2 bases, leaving 11 bases between them. The CDR3: CASSSLGLQETQYF. The CDR3, as DNA: TGTGCCAGCAGCTCGCTCGGACTACAAGAGACCCAGTACTTC.

This sequence joins TRBV7-3 and TRBJ1-1; possibly TRBD1 for D (6 bases). This CDR3 region has 13 residues. Between the trimmed V and J ends, which lost 2 bases and 4 bases, there was a span of 8 bases. Germline V gene sequence: CDR1 SGHTA, CDR2 FQGTGA. In nucleotides, the CDR3 is TGTGCCAGCAGCTTACGGGGGGCCACTGAAGCTTTCTTT. Protein sequence: CASSLRGATEAFF.

This sequence joins TRBV5-1 and TRBJ2-5; 10 bases agree with TRBD1. The ends lost 3 bases at V and 3 bases at J; junction bases unmatched: 5. This CDR3 spans 15 amino acids. CDR1 and CDR2 (germline): SGHRS, YFSETQ. The CDR3 spells CASSWGQGRKETQYF. For the CDR3, the DNA is TGCGCCAGCAGCTGGGGACAGGGGCGGAAAGAGACCCAGTACTTC.

The sample holds many counts of this clone. The chain links TRBV5-1 to TRBJ1-2; TRBD1 is a possible D gene (6 bases). Trimming took off 2 bases at V and 2 bases at J, with 7 bases between the two ends. This CDR3 has 13 residues. Per germline, CDR1 SGHRS and CDR2 YFSETQ. In nucleotides, the CDR3 is TGCGCCAGCAGCTTCGGGACAAACTATGGCTACACCTTC. It translates to CASSFGTNYGYTF.

The chain combines TRBV7-9 with TRBJ2-5; 10 nucleotides line up with TRBD2. Losses at the gene ends were 1 base for V and 1 base for J; bases not matched to a gene: 3. There are 16 residues in the CDR3. Germline CDR1 reads SEHNR; CDR2 reads FQNEAQ (reference sequence). CDR3 residues: CASSLGSGRVQETQYF. The DNA for the CDR3 is TGTGCCAGCAGCTTAGGCAGCGGGAGGGTCCAAGAGACCCAGTACTTC. The whole variable domain, filled in from reference TRBV7-9 and TRBJ2-5, reads DTGVSQNPRHKITKRGQNVTFRCDPISEHNRLYWYRQTLGQGPEFLTYFQNEAQLEKSRLLSDRFSAERPKGSFSTLEIQRTEQGDSAMYLCASSLGSGRVQETQYFGPGTRLLVL.

This clone occurred once. The rearrangement links TRBV6-2 or TRBV6-3 to TRBJ2-3; D call uncertain. Deletions cut 2 bases from V and 2 bases from J, with 11 bases between. The V gene's germline CDR1 is MNHEY and CDR2 SVGEGT. The CDR3 covers 15 residues. CDR3 sequence (DNA): TGTGCCAGCAGTTACAATGAGGTAGCCACAGATACGCAGTATTTT. This codes for CASSYNEVATDTQYF.

The gene calls are TRBV5-1 and TRBJ1-1; 7 bases align to TRBD1. Germline V gives CDR1 SGHRS, CDR2 YFSETQ. Trimming cost V 4 bases and J 2 bases; bases outside gene matches: 5. CDR3 length: 14 amino acids. The CDR3 loop is CASSPGQPNTEAFF. The CDR3 DNA is TGCGCCAGCAGCCCGGGACAGCCAAACACTGAAGCTTTCTTT. The full variable domain, with the rest looked up from reference TRBV5-1 and TRBJ1-1, is KAGVTQTPRYLIKTRGQQVTLSCSPISGHRSVSWYQQTPGQGLQFLFEYFSETQRNKGNFPGRFSGRQFSNSRSEMNVSTLELGDSALYLCASSPGQPNTEAFFGQGTRLTVV.

The V gene is TRBV19, the J gene TRBJ1-2, with D perhaps matching TRBD1 (6 bases). Per germline, CDR1 LNHDA and CDR2 SQIVND (reference sequence). V was shortened by 8 bases and J by 2 bases, with 12 bases between the two germline ends. The CDR3 covers 13 residues. CDR3 sequence reads: CASGRDTNYGYTF. For the CDR3, the DNA is TGTGCCAGTGGTAGGGACACCAACTATGGCTACACCTTC.

The chain combines TRBV12-3 or TRBV12-4 with TRBJ2-5; D is undetermined. Trimming took 6 bases from V and 1 from J, leaving 6 bases between them. The CDR3 covers 12 residues. The CDR3 DNA follows: TGTGCCAGCAGGGCAGGCCAAGAGACCCAGTACTTC. Amino acid sequence: CASRAGQETQYF.

J is TRBJ2-3 and V is TRBV7-6; the match to TRBD2 covers 9 bases. CDR1 and CDR2 (germline): SGHVS, FNYEAQ. The V gene end was trimmed by 1 base and the J gene end by 3 bases; junction bases not matched to a gene: 20. This CDR3 has 21 amino acids. CDR3 bases: TGTGCCAGCAGCTTAGAACCCTTAATTAGGGCGGCGGGGGGGCCGACAGATACGCAGTATTTT. It translates to CASSLEPLIRAAGGPTDTQYF.

This sequence joins TRBV7-2 and TRBJ1-3, with 7 bases identical to TRBD1. Germline loops: CDR1 SGHTA, CDR2 FQGNSA. The CDR3 is 16 residues long. Losses at the gene ends were 5 bases for V and 0 bases for J; bases not matched to a gene: 7. The CDR3 here is CASSERQGISGNTIYF. The CDR3 nucleotides are TGTGCCAGCAGCGAAAGACAGGGAATCTCTGGAAACACCATATATTTT.